The 11 T cell receptor beta chains given below trace back to one sample, sequenced in a study of regulatory T cells in long-lasting Graves disease. Building the TCR beta libraries relied on iRepertoire HTBI primers, and CDR3 regions underwent Arm-PCR. One entry per CDR3 protein results from TCRdb running MiXCR on the multiplex PCR reads. The table records about 400,000 distinct CDR3 sequences, about 16% of them present only once. The time point: newly diagnosed GD, antithyroid drugs for less than 3 months. RNA extracted from PBMCs served as the sequencing template. The sample consisted of peripheral blood mononuclear cells (PBMCs), taken at new diagnosis, from a patient treated with antithyroid drugs. The receptors here all came from a female donor with Graves disease.

This clonotype was seen many times. V usage is TRBV2 and J usage is TRBJ2-1; 9 bases are shared with TRBD2. V gave up 3 bases and J gave up 4 bases; unmatched junction bases: 4. Looked up from germline, CDR1 is SNHLY and CDR2 is FYNNEI. The CDR3 spans 15 residues. DNA for the CDR3: TGTGCCAGCAGTGAGAGACTAGCGGAGTACAATGAGCAGTTCTTC. Its protein is CASSERLAEYNEQFF. The full variable domain, completed using reference TRBV2 and TRBJ2-1, is EPEVTQTPSHQVTQMGQEVILRCVPISNHLYFYWYRQILGQKVEFLVSFYNNEISEKSEIFDDQFSVERPDGSNFTLKIRSTKLEDSAMYFCASSERLAEYNEQFFGPGTRLTVL.

This clonotype was recorded many times. The chain combines TRBV28 with TRBJ1-2; D not certain. Germline V gene data show CDR1 as MDHEN and CDR2 as SYDVKM. CDR3 size: 16 residues. Trimming removed 5 bases from V and 8 bases from J, with 24 bases in between. In nucleotides, the CDR3 is TGTGCCAGCAGTCCCCGGGCTTTCATGGGGATGGTGGGCTACACCTTC. This sequence encodes CASSPRAFMGMVGYTF.

This clonotype appeared many times. This rearrangement joins TRBV5-1 to TRBJ2-7; 14 nucleotides match TRBD2. J was trimmed by 6 bases and V by 3 bases; bases with no gene match: 11. From germline, CDR1 is SGHRS and CDR2 YFSETQ. The CDR3 totals 17 residues. CDR3 DNA: TGCGCCAGCAGCTCGGGGACTAGCGGGGGACGTTCCGGCGAGCAGTACTTC. Translating it yields CASSSGTSGGRSGEQYF.

This clonotype was observed at least ten times. The genes are TRBV2 and TRBJ1-2; D unclear. Germline CDR1 reads SNHLY; CDR2 reads FYNNEI. Between the trimmed V and J ends, which lost 1 base and 8 bases, there was a span of 11 bases. The CDR3 totals 13 residues. CDR3 protein: CASSEVILLGYTF. DNA for the CDR3: TGTGCCAGCAGTGAAGTGATTCTGCTGGGCTACACCTTC.

The genes are TRBV29-1 and TRBJ1-1, with 8 positions matching TRBD1. This CDR3 region has 13 residues. After removal of 3 bases from V and 3 bases from J, the junction contained 3 bases not matched to a gene. The germline V gene has CDR1 SQVTM and CDR2 ANQGSEA. The CDR3 DNA follows: TGCAGCGTTGACGGGACAGGCCACACTGAAGCTTTCTTT. Protein sequence: CSVDGTGHTEAFF.

The table lists this clonotype with many counts. The chain has TRBV11-1 and TRBJ1-1; D is ambiguous. Trimming took 3 bases from V and 5 from J, leaving 13 bases between them. CDR1 is SGHAT and CDR2 is FQDESV in the germline V gene (reference sequence). The CDR3 totals 14 residues. The CDR3, as DNA: TGTGCCAGCAGCTTTGACCAAACGGGGACTGAAGCTTTCTTT. Protein product: CASSFDQTGTEAFF.

This clonotype was seen at least ten times. The chain employs TRBV28 and TRBJ2-7, with D possibly TRBD2 on 6 matching bases. This CDR3 comprises 14 residues. In germline, CDR1 is MDHEN, CDR2 SYDVKM. V was cut by 2 bases and J by 6 bases, with 14 bases left in between. The DNA for the CDR3 is TGTGCCAGCAGTTTAGGCGGGATCGTGGGCGAGCAGTACTTC. The encoded protein is CASSLGGIVGEQYF.

This clonotype was counted only a few times. This chain uses TRBV27 with TRBJ1-5; the D gene is possibly TRBD1 (5 bases). CDR1 is MNHEY, CDR2 SMNVEV, per germline (reference sequence). The CDR3 runs 13 residues. V lost 3 bases, J lost 5 bases, and 8 bases lay in between. CDR3 nucleotide sequence: TGTGCCAGCAGTTTGGACAATTATCAGCCCCAGCATTTT. Translating gives CASSLDNYQPQHF.

This clonotype has ten or more counts. The V gene is TRBV13, the J gene TRBJ2-1; 10 bases match TRBD2. Germline CDR1 reads PRHDT; CDR2 reads FYEKMQ (reference sequence). CDR3 length: 15 residues. Trimming cost V 5 bases and J 5 bases; bases outside gene matches: 6. CDR3 sequence reads: CASSPRGLADNEQFF. The CDR3 nucleotides are TGTGCCAGCAGCCCCCGCGGACTAGCGGACAATGAGCAGTTCTTC.

In this sample, this clonotype turned up many times. The rearrangement uses TRBV2 and TRBJ2-6; 7 bases fit TRBD2. Losses at the gene ends were 5 bases for V and 0 bases for J; bases not matched to a gene: 7. Germline values: CDR1 SNHLY, CDR2 FYNNEI. The CDR3 contains 17 residues. CDR3 coding DNA: TGTGCCAGCAGTCACCAGGGAGGGAGCTCTGGGGCCAACGTCCTGACTTTC. Its protein product is CASSHQGGSSGANVLTF.

This clonotype was observed at least ten times. The rearrangement joins TRBV19 to TRBJ1-1; D remains ambiguous. V shed 2 bases and J shed 1 base, with 2 bases lying between them. Germline CDR1 LNHDA, CDR2 SQIVND (reference sequence). The CDR3 runs to 12 residues. CDR3 amino acids: CASSIKNTEAFF. Written as DNA, the CDR3 is TGTGCCAGTAGTATAAAGAACACTGAAGCTTTCTTT.